Listed here are 32 T cell receptor beta chains from one sample, sequenced in a study of T cell repertoires in cytomegalovirus infection. TCRdb used MiXCR to reprocess the reads, holding one entry per CDR3 protein. The data contain about 190,000 distinct CDR3 sequences, more than 9% of them singletons. The sample was PBMCs. The origin of the receptors is a human donor in good health (CMV status not recorded). Some clones in this sample may be carry-over from other donors' samples.

A remark on this clonotype: A much larger clonotype is one base distant, so this may be a read error. The CDR3 does not end in the conserved phenylalanine or tryptophan, so this is likely a read error. The rearrangement uses TRBV11-2 and TRBJ2-1; D is ambiguous. V was trimmed by 2 bases and J by 2 bases, leaving 10 bases between them. Germline loops: CDR1 SGHAT, CDR2 FQNNGV. This CDR3 has 15 amino acids. CDR3 sequence reads: CASSLSPDTYNEQFY. The CDR3 DNA reads TGTGCCAGCAGCTTATCCCCAGATACCTACAATGAGCAGTTCTAC.

Worth noting for this clonotype: A clone one base away is much larger, so this may be a read error. The rearrangement uses TRBV7-2 and TRBJ1-2; D is undetermined. Trimming took off 2 bases at V and 14 bases at J, with 12 bases between the two ends. The CDR3 has 11 residues. From germline, CDR1 is SGHTA and CDR2 FQGNSA. The CDR3 is CASSLRWRGTF. In DNA form, the CDR3 reads TGTGCCAGCAGCTTAAGGTGGCGGGGAACCTTC.

This clonotype was detected many times. This sequence joins TRBV7-4 and TRBJ2-1, with 11 bases identical to TRBD2. Germline V gene sequence: CDR1 SGHVT, CDR2 SQSDAQ. The CDR3 loop spans 15 amino acids. Germline trimming cut 4 bases from V and 3 bases from J; bases unmatched to any gene: 2. CDR3 sequence: CASSCGLAGYNEQFF. The CDR3 region has the DNA TGTGCCAGCAGCTGTGGACTAGCGGGCTACAATGAGCAGTTCTTC. Full variable domain (remainder filled in from reference TRBV7-4 and TRBJ2-1): GAGVSQSPRYKVAKRGRDVALRCDSISGHVTLYWYRQTLGQGSEVLTYSQSDAQRDKSGRPSGRFSAERPERSVSTLKIQRTEQGDSAVYLCASSCGLAGYNEQFFGPGTRLTVL.

This clonotype was picked up a small number of times. V usage is TRBV5-4 and J usage is TRBJ2-1, with D possibly matching TRBD1 (5 bases). This CDR3 is 15 amino acids long. V was clipped by 4 bases and J by 4 bases, with 15 bases between them. From germline, CDR1 is SGHNT and CDR2 YYREEE (reference sequence). The CDR3 sequence is CASSLGSQAYNEQFF. For the CDR3, the DNA is TGTGCCAGCAGCCTCGGATCACAGGCTTACAATGAGCAGTTCTTC.

This clonotype was seen many times. The chain recombines TRBV7-2 with TRBJ2-3, with 11 bases aligning to TRBD2. Germline values: CDR1 SGHTA, CDR2 FQGNSA. There are 16 residues in the CDR3. With V trimmed by 1 base and J by 3 bases, 3 bases remained unmatched. CDR3 residues: CASSLGSGGVTDTQYF. CDR3 DNA sequence: TGTGCCAGCAGCTTAGGTAGCGGGGGGGTGACAGATACGCAGTATTTT.

Many counts were recorded for this clonotype. This chain links TRBV11-2 with TRBJ2-5; D may correspond to TRBD1 or TRBD2 (6 bases each). In germline, CDR1 is SGHAT, CDR2 FQNNGV. There are 15 residues in the CDR3. V dropped 0 bases and J dropped 5 bases, with 13 bases sitting between them. CDR3 sequence: CASSLDSGARETQYF. In DNA, the CDR3 is TGTGCCAGCAGCTTAGATTCGGGGGCTAGGGAGACCCAGTACTTC.

This clonotype was seen at least ten times. The chain recombines TRBV7-2 with TRBJ2-2; the D gene is possibly TRBD2 (5 bases). V was clipped by 5 bases and J by 4 bases, with 17 bases between them. Germline V CDR1 and CDR2: SGHTA, FQGNSA. CDR3 length: 16 residues. The CDR3 DNA is TGTGCCAGCAGCCGCGGCCCAGCGGTTATCACCGGGGAGCTGTTTTTT. It is translated as CASSRGPAVITGELFF. The full variable domain, its missing parts supplied by reference TRBV7-2 and TRBJ2-2, is GAGVSQSPSNKVTEKGKDVELRCDPISGHTALYWYRQSLGQGLEFLIYFQGNSAPDKSGLPSDRFSAERTGGSVSTLTIQRTQQEDSAVYLCASSRGPAVITGELFFGEGSRLTVL.

The chain combines TRBV6-2 or TRBV6-3 with TRBJ2-1, with TRBD1 identical over 10 bases. CDR1 is MNHEY and CDR2 is SVGEGT in the germline V gene. CDR3 size: 15 residues. The junction had 6 bases not matched to a gene; V was cut back by 6 bases and J by 4 bases. The CDR3 protein is CASRTGGAGYNEQFF. CDR3 coding DNA: TGTGCCAGCAGGACAGGGGGCGCGGGGTACAATGAGCAGTTCTTC.

The J gene is TRBJ2-3, the V gene TRBV20-1, with no clear D. The CDR3 runs 13 residues. The V gene lost 1 base and the J gene lost 3 bases, with 8 bases spanning the gap. The germline V gene encodes CDR1 DFQATT and CDR2 SNEGSKA (reference sequence). The chain's CDR3 is CSARGWGTDTQYF. CDR3 nucleotide sequence: TGCAGTGCTAGAGGTTGGGGAACAGATACGCAGTATTTT.

There are a few counts of this clonotype. This chain uses TRBV7-2 with TRBJ2-1, with 7 bases matching TRBD1. The length of the CDR3 is 16 residues. Trimming at V came to 0 bases and at J to 2 bases, leaving 4 bases not matched to a gene. Germline lookup yields CDR1 SGHTA and CDR2 FQGNSA. The CDR3 loop is CASSLALTGTYNEQFF. The CDR3 region has the DNA TGTGCCAGCAGCTTAGCCTTGACAGGGACCTACAATGAGCAGTTCTTC.

This clonotype has a count of ten or more. This chain uses TRBV6-6 with TRBJ2-2; 11 bases are a match to TRBD2. The CDR3 has 16 residues. Germline V gives CDR1 MNHNY, CDR2 SVGAGI (reference sequence). The ends lost 7 bases at V and 5 bases at J; junction bases unmatched: 9. CDR3 sequence: CASTPPGLAETGELFF. The DNA for the CDR3 is TGTGCCAGCACCCCGCCGGGACTAGCGGAAACCGGGGAGCTGTTTTTT.

This clonotype was counted at least ten times. The chain recombines TRBV7-3 with TRBJ2-3; D call uncertain. There are 12 residues in the CDR3. Germline CDR1 reads SGHTA; CDR2 reads FQGTGA. V gave up 3 bases and J gave up 6 bases, with 7 bases separating them. The CDR3 nucleotides read TGTGCCAGCAGCTTCCCCGGGGATACGCAGTATTTT. It is translated as CASSFPGDTQYF.

The rearrangement uses TRBV5-1 and TRBJ2-5; TRBD1 matches 10 bases. The germline gives CDR1 SGHRS, CDR2 YFSETQ. V lost 0 bases and J lost 5; bases outside the gene matches: 7. CDR3 length equals 16 residues. The chain's CDR3 is CASSLGQTGGLETQYF. The CDR3 DNA sequence: TGCGCCAGCAGCTTGGGCCAGACAGGGGGCTTGGAGACCCAGTACTTC. The full variable domain, rest sourced from reference TRBV5-1 and TRBJ2-5, is KAGVTQTPRYLIKTRGQQVTLSCSPISGHRSVSWYQQTPGQGLQFLFEYFSETQRNKGNFPGRFSGRQFSNSRSEMNVSTLELGDSALYLCASSLGQTGGLETQYFGPGTRLLVL.

This clonotype was counted many times. This chain uses TRBV12-3 or TRBV12-4 with TRBJ2-6; TRBD1 aligns across 9 bases. After removal of 8 bases from V and 2 bases from J, the junction contained 7 bases not matched to a gene. CDR3 length: 16 residues. CDR3 amino acids: CASSRDRVTGANVLTF. Here the CDR3 DNA reads TGTGCCAGCTCCCGGGACAGGGTAACTGGGGCCAACGTCCTGACTTTC.

V and J are TRBV7-2 and TRBJ2-4, with 7 bases aligning to TRBD1. The CDR3 is 16 amino acids. Germline CDR1 SGHTA, CDR2 FQGNSA. Trimming cost V 1 base and J 0 bases; bases outside gene matches: 3. Written as DNA, the CDR3 is TGTGCCAGCAGCTTAGGGGACAGACTAGCCAAAAACATTCAGTACTTC. Translated: CASSLGDRLAKNIQYF.

This clonotype was seen a few times. The V gene is TRBV5-1, the J gene TRBJ2-7; D not certain. The germline V gene encodes CDR1 SGHRS and CDR2 YFSETQ. V was cut by 3 bases and J by 4 bases, with 26 bases left in between. CDR3 size: 18 residues. The CDR3 spells CASSSGPAGLGSLYEQYF. The DNA of the CDR3 is TGCGCCAGCAGCTCTGGTCCTGCAGGCTTGGGGTCGCTTTACGAGCAGTACTTC.

This clonotype appeared many times. The J gene is TRBJ2-7, the V gene TRBV7-9, with D perhaps matching TRBD1 (5 bases). This CDR3 spans 16 amino acids. CDR1 is SEHNR and CDR2 is FQNEAQ in the germline V gene (reference sequence). Trimming stripped 4 bases from V and 7 bases from J, with 23 bases between. CDR3 residues: CASSSPTIWTIQEQYF. The CDR3 DNA reads TGTGCCAGCAGCTCGCCGACCATTTGGACAATCCAAGAGCAGTACTTC.

V and J are TRBV6-1 and TRBJ2-5; 7 nucleotides line up with TRBD2. V lost 6 bases to trimming and J lost 4 bases; unmatched junction nucleotides: 2. The CDR3 spans 12 residues. Germline CDR1 reads MNHNS; CDR2 reads SASEGT. The DNA for the CDR3 is TGTGCCAGCAGGGCTAGCGGAGAGACCCAGTACTTC. Translated, it gives CASRASGETQYF.

Many counts were recorded for this clonotype. The chain couples TRBV11-3 to TRBJ2-2; tentatively, D is TRBD1 (6 bases). From germline, CDR1 is SGHNT and CDR2 YENEEA. V dropped 9 bases and J dropped 4 bases, with 12 bases sitting between them. The CDR3 has 13 amino acids. CDR3 DNA sequence: TGTGCCAGTGCAACAGGGTTCACCGGGGAGCTGTTTTTT. It translates to CASATGFTGELFF.

The gene calls are TRBV6-4 and TRBJ2-3, with D possibly called TRBD1 or TRBD2 (5 bases each). V lost 6 bases and J 1 base, leaving 11 bases between the germline ends. The germline V gene encodes CDR1 MRHNA and CDR2 SNTAGT. This CDR3 has 14 residues. DNA of the CDR3: TGTGCCAGCAGACCGGGGCGAGGCACAGATACGCAGTATTTT. Translation: CASRPGRGTDTQYF.

This clonotype was seen at least ten times. The chain employs TRBV7-9 and TRBJ2-2, with 7 bases identical to TRBD1. With 0 bases clipped from V and 6 bases from J, the junction kept 1 base outside the gene matches. The germline V gene has CDR1 SEHNR and CDR2 FQNEAQ (reference sequence). This CDR3 has 14 amino acids. The CDR3 nucleotides read TGTGCCAGCAGCTTAGCGGGACAGTCCGGGGAGCTGTTTTTT. Residues: CASSLAGQSGELFF.

The DNA of the CDR3 is TGTGCCGGCGTCGCTAACTACGAGCAGTACTTC. Residues: CAGVANYEQYF. V usage is TRBV6-2 or TRBV6-3 and J usage is TRBJ2-7; no firm D call. V lost 11 bases to trimming and J lost 3 bases, with 11 bases between them. Germline CDR1 reads MNHEY; CDR2 reads SVGEGT. The CDR3 is 11 amino acids.

This clonotype was recorded many times. The J gene is TRBJ1-2, the V gene TRBV6-5; 9 bases align to TRBD1. J lost 5 bases, V lost 0 bases, and 10 bases had no gene match. This CDR3 contains 17 residues. Germline-derived CDR1 and CDR2 are MNHEY and SVGAGI. The CDR3 sequence: CASSYSQPGQGQYGYTF. The CDR3 DNA reads as TGTGCCAGCAGTTACTCACAACCGGGACAGGGACAATATGGCTACACCTTC.

There are many counts of this clonotype. The rearrangement uses TRBV7-2 and TRBJ1-1; D possibly corresponds to TRBD1 (6 bases). The V gene lost 0 bases and the J gene lost 7 bases, with 9 bases spanning the gap. CDR1 and CDR2 (germline): SGHTA, FQGNSA. This CDR3 comprises 13 residues. The CDR3 sequence is CASSLASTGEAFF. In DNA form, the CDR3 reads TGTGCCAGCAGCTTAGCCTCGACAGGTGAAGCTTTCTTT.

The sample holds many counts of this clonotype. The rearrangement links TRBV7-2 to TRBJ1-1; D is perhaps TRBD1 (6 bases). Germline CDR1 is SGHTA and CDR2 is FQGNSA. V lost 0 bases, J lost 4 bases, and 12 bases lay in between. This CDR3 contains 15 residues. The CDR3 sequence is CASSLAGQGSTEAFF. CDR3 bases: TGTGCCAGCAGCTTAGCGGGCCAGGGGAGCACTGAAGCTTTCTTT. Full variable domain (rest looked up from reference TRBV7-2 and TRBJ1-1): GAGVSQSPSNKVTEKGKDVELRCDPISGHTALYWYRQSLGQGLEFLIYFQGNSAPDKSGLPSDRFSAERTGGSVSTLTIQRTQQEDSAVYLCASSLAGQGSTEAFFGQGTRLTVV.

This clonotype has a count of ten or more. This chain connects TRBV7-2 to TRBJ2-7, with D unresolved. Germline CDR1 SGHTA, CDR2 FQGNSA. V lost 5 bases to trimming and J lost 4 bases, with 9 bases between them. The CDR3 totals 12 residues. Here the CDR3 DNA reads TGTGCCAGCAGCCTAGACGTTTACGAGCAGTACTTC. Its translation is CASSLDVYEQYF. The full variable domain, rest sourced from reference TRBV7-2 and TRBJ2-7, is GAGVSQSPSNKVTEKGKDVELRCDPISGHTALYWYRQSLGQGLEFLIYFQGNSAPDKSGLPSDRFSAERTGGSVSTLTIQRTQQEDSAVYLCASSLDVYEQYFGPGTRLTVT.

The table lists this clonotype with many counts. The chain combines TRBV12-3 or TRBV12-4 with TRBJ1-6; 7 positions agree with TRBD1. J lost 9 bases, V lost 6 bases, and 8 bases had no gene match. The CDR3 covers 14 residues. The CDR3 region has the DNA TGTGCCAGCAGCTCAGGGGGAACAATTTCACCCCTCCACTTT. Protein: CASSSGGTISPLHF.

Concerning this clonotype: A read error may be the cause here, since a much bigger clone is one base away. The V call is TRBV7-9, the J call TRBJ2-2; 7 nucleotides match TRBD1. The CDR3 spans 17 residues. The germline V gene has CDR1 SEHNR and CDR2 FQNEAQ (reference sequence). This CDR3 reads CASSLAAWDRNTGELLF. The CDR3 DNA is TGTGCCAGCAGCCTAGCCGCGTGGGACAGAAACACCGGGGAGCTGTTGTTT.

This clonotype occurred many times. This chain joins TRBV11-2 and TRBJ2-1, with TRBD2 matching over 8 bases. The CDR3 covers 16 residues. The germline gives CDR1 SGHAT, CDR2 FQNNGV. V gave up 6 bases and J gave up 4 bases; unmatched junction bases: 11. CDR3 region: CASRPTAGVKYNEQFF. The CDR3 DNA follows: TGTGCCAGCAGGCCCACAGCGGGGGTTAAATACAATGAGCAGTTCTTC.

In this sample, this clonotype turned up many times. The V gene is TRBV20-1, the J gene TRBJ2-2, with 8 bases identical to TRBD1. The CDR3 is made up of 16 amino acids. J lost 5 bases, V lost 0 bases, and 8 bases had no gene match. Looked up from germline, CDR1 is DFQATT and CDR2 is SNEGSKA (reference sequence). As DNA, the CDR3 is TGCAGTGCTAGAGAAAAGAAGACAGGGGTTACCGGGGAGCTGTTTTTT. It codes for CSAREKKTGVTGELFF.

The CDR3 DNA sequence: TGCAGCGTTGGGGACAGTGTAATGGAGCTGTTTTTT. Its protein product is CSVGDSVMELFF. The J gene is TRBJ2-2, the V gene TRBV29-1; 7 bases are a match to TRBD1. CDR1 is SQVTM and CDR2 is ANQGSEA in the germline V gene. There are 12 residues in the CDR3. Trimming at V came to 4 bases and at J to 10 bases, leaving 6 bases not matched to a gene.

The rearrangement uses TRBV2 and TRBJ2-7; 7 bases are shared with TRBD1. CDR1 SNHLY and CDR2 FYNNEI come from the germline V gene. The CDR3 spans 13 residues. The V and J ends lost 6 bases and 9 bases, in that order; junction bases with no gene match: 11. CDR3 residues: CASSVGQSQTQYF. The CDR3 region has the DNA TGTGCCAGCAGCGTGGGACAGAGCCAGACGCAGTACTTC.